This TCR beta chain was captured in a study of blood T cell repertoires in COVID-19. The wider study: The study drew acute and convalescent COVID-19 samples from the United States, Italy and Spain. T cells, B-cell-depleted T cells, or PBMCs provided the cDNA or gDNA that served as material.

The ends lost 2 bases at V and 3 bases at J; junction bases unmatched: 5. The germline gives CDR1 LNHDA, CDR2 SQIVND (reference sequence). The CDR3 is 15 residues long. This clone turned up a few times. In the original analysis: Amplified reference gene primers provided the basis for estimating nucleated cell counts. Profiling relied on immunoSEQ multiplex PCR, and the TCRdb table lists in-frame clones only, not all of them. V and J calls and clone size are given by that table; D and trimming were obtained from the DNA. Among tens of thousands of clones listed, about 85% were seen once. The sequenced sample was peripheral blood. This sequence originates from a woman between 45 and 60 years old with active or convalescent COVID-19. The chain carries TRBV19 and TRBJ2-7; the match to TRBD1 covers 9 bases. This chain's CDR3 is CASSIMTGGLYEQYF. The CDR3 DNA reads TGTGCCAGTAGTATAATGACAGGGGGTCTCTACGAGCAGTACTTC.